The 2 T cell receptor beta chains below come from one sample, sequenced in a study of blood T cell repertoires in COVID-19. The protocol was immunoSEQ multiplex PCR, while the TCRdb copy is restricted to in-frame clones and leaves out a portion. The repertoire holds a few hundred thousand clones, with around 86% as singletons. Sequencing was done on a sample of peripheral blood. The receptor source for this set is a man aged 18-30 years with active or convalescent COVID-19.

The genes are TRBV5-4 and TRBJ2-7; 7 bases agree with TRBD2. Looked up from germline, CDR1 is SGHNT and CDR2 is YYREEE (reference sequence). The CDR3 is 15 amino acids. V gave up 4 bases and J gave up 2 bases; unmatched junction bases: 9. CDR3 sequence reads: CASSLSWAGAYEQYF. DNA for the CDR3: TGTGCCAGCAGCCTATCCTGGGCGGGGGCCTACGAGCAGTACTTC.

The CDR3 is CASRTGQAGEQYF. The CDR3 region has the DNA TGTGCCAGCAGGACGGGACAGGCGGGAGAGCAGTACTTC. The chain links TRBV12-3 or TRBV12-4 to TRBJ2-7, with 8 bases fitting TRBD1. This CDR3 has 13 amino acids. Trimming removed 6 bases from V and 7 bases from J; junction bases left unmatched: 8.